This TCR beta chain was recorded in a study of T-cell memory formation after mild COVID-19. Overall study findings and caveats: The main location of contracting CD4+ clones was CM and EM, and that of contracting CD8+ clones was EMRA. Day 15 to 85 contractors were CD4/CD8 balanced; later expanders leaned CD4+.

Only a few counts were recorded for this clonotype. As yet, its antigen is unknown. Each CDR3 protein is one row after TCRdb ran MiXCR on the 5' RACE reads. This table has 160,000 or so distinct CDR3 sequences, 25% to 40% appearing once. V dropped 0 bases and J dropped 3 bases, with 3 bases sitting between them. Germline values: CDR1 SGHRS, CDR2 YFSETQ. The CDR3 is made up of 12 amino acids. This TCR was sampled from an adult woman who had mild COVID-19 (a few samples of this study predate the infection). Cell type and time point are not known. The chain recombines TRBV5-1 with TRBJ1-2; D unclear. Sequenced: PBMCs or a T cell subset sorted from them (not recorded which). The CDR3 DNA is TGCGCCAGCAGCTTGGGGTACTATGGCTACACCTTC. The encoded protein is CASSLGYYGYTF.